These 18 T cell receptor beta chains originate from one sample sequenced in a study of blood T cell repertoires in COVID-19. Sequencing used immunoSEQ multiplex PCR; TCRdb keeps in-frame clones, though not all of them. This table holds approximately 140,000 clones, around 89% found once. Sample: peripheral blood. The receptors were sampled from a man aged 18 to 29 with COVID-19, enrolled during active disease.

V is TRBV7-9 and J is TRBJ2-1; 14 bases map to TRBD2. The ends lost 3 bases at V and 8 bases at J; junction bases unmatched: 3. The CDR3 is made up of 15 amino acids. The germline CDR1 and CDR2 sequences are SEHNR and FQNEAQ (reference sequence). The DNA for the CDR3 is TGTGCCAGCAGCTTGGGACTAGCGGGAGACGATGAGCAGTTCTTC. Translated, it gives CASSLGLAGDDEQFF.

The chain carries TRBV19 and TRBJ2-7; D might be TRBD2 (6 bases). Germline V gene data show CDR1 as LNHDA and CDR2 as SQIVND (reference sequence). The CDR3 contains 14 residues. Trimming left V 4 bases short and J 7 bases short, with 17 bases between. CDR3 in amino acids: CASSTEGWLAEQYF. CDR3 DNA sequence: TGTGCCAGTAGTACAGAGGGGTGGCTAGCGGAGCAGTACTTC. Full variable domain (remainder filled in from reference TRBV19 and TRBJ2-7): DGGITQSPKYLFRKEGQNVTLSCEQNLNHDAMYWYRQDPGQGLRLIYYSQIVNDFQKGDIAEGYSVSREKKESFPLTVTSAQKNPTAFYLCASSTEGWLAEQYFGPGTRLTVT.

The genes are TRBV28 and TRBJ2-1; tentatively, D is TRBD2 (5 bases). Germline assignment: CDR1 MDHEN and CDR2 SYDVKM. CDR3 length equals 14 residues. Deletions cut 3 bases from V and 7 bases from J, with 13 bases between. The CDR3 DNA reads as TGTGCCAGCAGTTTCGATCGTGGAGGAAATGAGCAGTTCTTC. As protein: CASSFDRGGNEQFF.

This clone was detected only once. The chain carries TRBV30 and TRBJ2-5; TRBD1 might be the D (5 bases). V dropped 0 bases and J dropped 5 bases, with 10 bases sitting between them. CDR3 size: 13 residues. Germline V gene sequence: CDR1 GTSNPN, CDR2 SVGIG (reference sequence). The CDR3 DNA sequence: TGTGCCTGGAGTGTTAACAGGCTGGAGACCCAGTACTTC. Translating it yields CAWSVNRLETQYF.

V and J are TRBV5-5 and TRBJ2-1; 14 nucleotides align to TRBD2. Germline V gene data show CDR1 as SGHKS and CDR2 as YYEKEE (reference sequence). CDR3 length: 17 residues. The V segment lost 4 bases and the J segment 4 bases; nucleotides outside the gene matches: 7. CDR3 sequence: CASSGGLAGGVYNEQFF. The CDR3 DNA sequence: TGTGCCAGCAGCGGCGGACTAGCGGGAGGAGTATACAATGAGCAGTTCTTC.

The chain combines TRBV28 with TRBJ2-3, with 11 bases fitting TRBD2. Per the germline V gene, CDR1 is MDHEN and CDR2 is SYDVKM. Trimming cost V 5 bases and J 0 bases; bases outside gene matches: 4. This CDR3 comprises 16 residues. The CDR3 is CASSIRTSGSTDTQYF. The CDR3, as DNA: TGTGCCAGCAGTATACGGACTAGCGGGAGCACAGATACGCAGTATTTT.

The chain is built from TRBV19 and TRBJ2-7, with D possibly being TRBD1 (6 bases). With 6 bases removed from V and 7 bases from J, the gap between germline ends came to 25 bases. Germline V gene sequence: CDR1 LNHDA, CDR2 SQIVND (reference sequence). The CDR3 is 16 residues long. CDR3 sequence (DNA): TGTGCCAGTAGCCGTCGGTCGGGCCCCTCAACAGGGGAGCAGTACTTC. Its protein product is CASSRRSGPSTGEQYF.

This chain connects TRBV4-3 to TRBJ2-1; TRBD2 matches at 9 bases. V was pared by 4 bases and J by 7 bases, with 8 bases of the junction left unmatched. Germline CDR1 LGHNA, CDR2 YSLEER. The CDR3 totals 15 residues. CDR3 coding DNA: TGCGCCAGCAGCCGTAGCCTAGCGGGACCTAATGAGCAGTTCTTC. Amino acid sequence: CASSRSLAGPNEQFF.

The chain links TRBV7-8 to TRBJ2-3; 8 nucleotides match TRBD1. This CDR3 has 16 amino acids. V lost 1 base to trimming and J lost 6 bases; unmatched junction nucleotides: 9. Per the germline V gene, CDR1 is SGHVS and CDR2 is FQNEAQ. CDR3 sequence: CASSLVSGGWWDTQYF. CDR3 DNA sequence: TGTGCCAGCAGCTTAGTGTCAGGGGGCTGGTGGGATACGCAGTATTTT. Filled out from reference TRBV7-8 and TRBJ2-3, the complete variable domain reads GAGVSQSPRYKVAKRGQDVALRCDPISGHVSLFWYQQALGQGPEFLTYFQNEAQLDKSGLPSDRFFAERPEGSVSTLKIQRTQQEDSAVYLCASSLVSGGWWDTQYFGPGTRLTVL.

V is TRBV27 and J is TRBJ2-7, with D uncertain. Trimming stripped 7 bases from V and 0 bases from J, with 13 bases between. CDR1 and CDR2 (germline): MNHEY, SMNVEV (reference sequence). The CDR3 covers 14 residues. The CDR3 nucleotides read TGTGCCAGCAAGAAAGACACCGTCTCCTACGAGCAGTACTTC. It codes for CASKKDTVSYEQYF.

V usage is TRBV19 and J usage is TRBJ2-5, with 7 bases aligning to TRBD1. The trim removed 5 bases at V and 5 bases at J, leaving 14 bases unmatched. Germline lookup yields CDR1 LNHDA and CDR2 SQIVND (reference sequence). The CDR3 runs to 16 residues. In DNA, the CDR3 is TGTGCCAGTAGTCCCGGGACAGAATTCTGGGGGGAGACCCAGTACTTC. This translates into CASSPGTEFWGETQYF.

The chain employs TRBV9 and TRBJ2-2, with 11 nucleotides matching TRBD2. Per the germline V gene, CDR1 is SGDLS and CDR2 is YYNGEE. J lost 5 bases, V lost 3 bases, and 6 bases had no gene match. The CDR3 extends over 16 amino acids. As DNA, the CDR3 is TGTGCCAGCAGCGACACTAGCGGGAGTGAGACCGGGGAGCTGTTTTTT. This encodes CASSDTSGSETGELFF.

J is TRBJ2-5 and V is TRBV2; weak D call: TRBD2 (5 bases). This CDR3 contains 13 residues. V lost 1 base to trimming and J lost 9 bases, with 12 bases between them. From germline, CDR1 is SNHLY and CDR2 FYNNEI. The CDR3 sequence is CASSEESDGAQYF. The DNA for the CDR3 is TGTGCCAGCAGTGAAGAGTCGGACGGGGCCCAGTACTTC.

This sequence joins TRBV12-5 and TRBJ2-1, with 7 nucleotides matching TRBD1. Unmatched junction bases numbered 8, after V lost 5 bases and J lost 7 bases. CDR3 length: 14 residues. Germline loops: CDR1 LGHNT, CDR2 FRNRAP. CDR3: CASGGTAWGNEQFF. For the CDR3, the DNA is TGTGCTAGTGGTGGGACAGCCTGGGGGAATGAGCAGTTCTTC. The full variable domain, completed using reference TRBV12-5 and TRBJ2-1, is DARVTQTPRHKVTEMGQEVTMRCQPILGHNTVFWYRQTMMQGLELLAYFRNRAPLDDSGMPKDRFSAEMPDATLATLKIQPSEPRDSAVYFCASGGTAWGNEQFFGPGTRLTVL.

The rearrangement links TRBV27 to TRBJ2-5; 7 bases line up with TRBD2. CDR3 length: 15 residues. With V trimmed by 2 bases and J by 4 bases, 7 bases remained unmatched. The germline gives CDR1 MNHEY, CDR2 SMNVEV (reference sequence). The CDR3 here is CASSLVAGVGETQYF. CDR3 bases: TGTGCCAGCAGTTTAGTGGCGGGAGTAGGAGAGACCCAGTACTTC.

The chain employs TRBV5-1 and TRBJ2-7; 10 positions agree with TRBD2. V trimming: 0 bases; J trimming: 4 bases; junction bases outside the gene matches: 4. Germline CDR1 reads SGHRS; CDR2 reads YFSETQ. The CDR3 totals 15 residues. DNA for the CDR3: TGCGCCAGCAGCTTGGAGGCGACTAGCGGGTACGAGCAGTACTTC. This sequence encodes CASSLEATSGYEQYF. The full variable domain, completed using reference TRBV5-1 and TRBJ2-7, is KAGVTQTPRYLIKTRGQQVTLSCSPISGHRSVSWYQQTPGQGLQFLFEYFSETQRNKGNFPGRFSGRQFSNSRSEMNVSTLELGDSALYLCASSLEATSGYEQYFGPGTRLTVT.

V and J are TRBV19 and TRBJ1-1; possibly TRBD1 for D (6 bases). Germline V gene sequence: CDR1 LNHDA, CDR2 SQIVND (reference sequence). This CDR3 is 14 amino acids long. Between the trimmed V and J ends, which lost 3 bases and 5 bases, there was a span of 13 bases. CDR3 loop: CASSIGRGRTEAFF. The CDR3, as DNA: TGTGCCAGTAGTATCGGCAGGGGAAGGACTGAAGCTTTCTTT. Full variable domain (remainder filled in from reference TRBV19 and TRBJ1-1): DGGITQSPKYLFRKEGQNVTLSCEQNLNHDAMYWYRQDPGQGLRLIYYSQIVNDFQKGDIAEGYSVSREKKESFPLTVTSAQKNPTAFYLCASSIGRGRTEAFFGQGTRLTVV.

J is TRBJ1-4 and V is TRBV5-1, with 9 bases lining up with TRBD1. The CDR3 length is 16 residues. The germline gives CDR1 SGHRS, CDR2 YFSETQ. The trim removed 4 bases at V and 7 bases at J, leaving 11 bases unmatched. The CDR3 DNA sequence: TGCGCCAGCAGCCGCGGGACAGGGCCCTTGGGTGAAAAACTGTTTTTT. Amino acids: CASSRGTGPLGEKLFF.